The source of this TCR beta chain is a study of blood T cell repertoires in COVID-19. Across the study: Acute and convalescent COVID-19 specimens originated in the United States, Italy and Spain. Sample material is recorded as cDNA or gDNA derived from T cells, B-cell-depleted T cells, or PBMCs.

Germline CDR1 is SGHTA and CDR2 is FQGNSA. The CDR3 spans 17 residues. V lost 2 bases, J lost 4 bases, and 9 bases stayed unmatched. Here immunoSEQ multiplex PCR was the method, and the copy in TCRdb shows in-frame clones only, minus some. The sample lists 98,000 or so clones; approximately 85% were seen once. The receptor was isolated from a man between 60 and 75 years old with acute or convalescent COVID-19. The source material was peripheral blood. The chain has TRBV7-2 and TRBJ1-1; 11 positions match TRBD1. CDR3 nucleotide sequence: TGTGCCAGCAGCTTAAAAGCGGCCGGGACAGGGGGCACTGAAGCTTTCTTT. Residues: CASSLKAAGTGGTEAFF.